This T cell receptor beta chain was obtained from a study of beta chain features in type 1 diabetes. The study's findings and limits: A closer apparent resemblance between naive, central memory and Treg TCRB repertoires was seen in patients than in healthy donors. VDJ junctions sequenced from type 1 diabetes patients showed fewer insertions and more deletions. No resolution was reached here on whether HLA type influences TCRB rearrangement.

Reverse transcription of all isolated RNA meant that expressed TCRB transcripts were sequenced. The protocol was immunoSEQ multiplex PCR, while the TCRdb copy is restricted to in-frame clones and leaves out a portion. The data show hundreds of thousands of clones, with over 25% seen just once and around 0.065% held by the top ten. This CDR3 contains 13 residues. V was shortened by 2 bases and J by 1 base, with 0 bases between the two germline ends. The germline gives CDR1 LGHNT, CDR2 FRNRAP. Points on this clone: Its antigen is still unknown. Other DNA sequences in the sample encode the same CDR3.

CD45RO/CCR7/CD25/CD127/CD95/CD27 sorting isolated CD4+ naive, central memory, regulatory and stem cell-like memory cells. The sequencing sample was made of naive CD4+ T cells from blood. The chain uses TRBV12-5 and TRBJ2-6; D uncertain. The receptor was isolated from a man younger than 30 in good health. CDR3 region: CASGLSGANVLTF. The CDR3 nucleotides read TGTGCTAGTGGTTTGTCTGGGGCCAACGTCCTGACTTTC.